One T cell receptor beta chain is described in this entry. The antigen remains unidentified. These data are taken from a study of T cell repertoires in cytomegalovirus infection. Study as a whole: An indication of both CMV infection and matching HLA type came from public TCR beta signatures. The study, taken as a whole, reports: The ex vivo response showed dominance by HLA-C-restricted CMV-specific TCR beta clonotypes.

The length of the CDR3 is 14 residues. V gave up 6 bases and J gave up 2 bases, with 13 bases separating them. Germline assignment: CDR1 SGHVS and CDR2 FNYEAQ. Using its own MiXCR run on the reads, TCRdb lists one record per CDR3 protein. Altogether about 110,000 distinct CDR3 sequences are present, around 28% being singletons, with the ten largest covering 81%. The material sequenced was CD8+ T cells from cultured PBMCs, taken from culture after CMV antigen stimulation. The genes are TRBV7-6 and TRBJ2-5, with D tentatively TRBD2 (5 bases). The sequence was obtained from a human donor in good health (CMV status not recorded). Some clones in this sample may be carry-over from other donors' samples. Here the CDR3 reads CASSYTAVQETQYF. CDR3 bases: TGTGCCAGCAGTTACACAGCGGTACAAGAGACCCAGTACTTC.